This TCR beta chain was documented in a study of OX40 agonist ivuxolimab in advanced cancers. Across the whole study: Patients' therapy was ivuxolimab, an antibody that acts as an agonist of OX40 (CD134). The eligibility criteria allowed prior anti-PD-1, anti-PD-L1 or anti-CTLA-4 therapy, and about 40% had some.

This table comes from immunoSEQ multiplex PCR, and its TCRdb copy is limited to in-frame clones, with some not included. The table lists 40,000 to 55,000 clones, 70% to 90% of them singletons. Study-wide points: Also present in some nonresponders was a low level of normalized T-cell clonal expansion. The antigens recognized by the expanded peripheral T cells, that is their antigen specificity, were not determined.

In the case of this clone: Its matching antigen is unknown.

Sequenced material: CD4+ or CD8+ T cells sorted from blood, taken in a trial of the OX40 agonist ivuxolimab. The sequence was obtained from an adult with an advanced solid tumor such as melanoma, head and neck, liver or kidney cancer.

Here the CDR3 DNA reads TGCGCCAGCAGCTTGAGTCAGAATGAAAAACTGTTTTTT. Amino acid sequence: CASSLSQNEKLFF. The genes are TRBV5-1 and TRBJ1-4; D unresolved. Germline CDR1 and CDR2: SGHRS and YFSETQ. This CDR3 region has 13 residues. V lost 1 base to trimming and J lost 5 bases, with 6 bases between them.